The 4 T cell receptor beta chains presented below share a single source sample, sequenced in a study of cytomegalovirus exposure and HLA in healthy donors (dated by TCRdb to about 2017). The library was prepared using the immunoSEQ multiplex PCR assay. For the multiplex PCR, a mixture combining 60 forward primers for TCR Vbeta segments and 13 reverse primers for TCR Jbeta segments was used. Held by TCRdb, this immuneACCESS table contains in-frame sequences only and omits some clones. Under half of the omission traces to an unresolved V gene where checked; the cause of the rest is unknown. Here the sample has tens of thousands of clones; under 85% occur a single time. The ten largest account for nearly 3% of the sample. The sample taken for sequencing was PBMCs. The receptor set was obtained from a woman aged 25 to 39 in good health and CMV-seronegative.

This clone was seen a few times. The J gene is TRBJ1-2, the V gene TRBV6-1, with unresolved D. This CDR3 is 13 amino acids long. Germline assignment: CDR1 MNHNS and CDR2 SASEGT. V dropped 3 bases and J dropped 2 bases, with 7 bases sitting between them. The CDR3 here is CASSDGVNYGYTF. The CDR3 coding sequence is TGTGCCAGCAGTGACGGGGTCAACTATGGCTACACCTTC.

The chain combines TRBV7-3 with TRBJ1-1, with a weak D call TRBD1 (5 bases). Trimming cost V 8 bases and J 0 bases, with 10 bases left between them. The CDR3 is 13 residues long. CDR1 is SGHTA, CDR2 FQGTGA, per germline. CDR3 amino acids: CASSEGLNTEAFF. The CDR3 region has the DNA TGTGCCAGCTCGGAGGGGTTGAACACTGAAGCTTTCTTT.

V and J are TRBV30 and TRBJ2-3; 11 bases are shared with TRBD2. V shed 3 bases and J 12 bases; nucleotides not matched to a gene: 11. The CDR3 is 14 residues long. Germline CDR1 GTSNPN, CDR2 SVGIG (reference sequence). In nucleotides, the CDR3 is TGTGCCTGGAGCTTAGCGGGGGGGCATTTCCGTCAGTATTTT. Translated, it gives CAWSLAGGHFRQYF.

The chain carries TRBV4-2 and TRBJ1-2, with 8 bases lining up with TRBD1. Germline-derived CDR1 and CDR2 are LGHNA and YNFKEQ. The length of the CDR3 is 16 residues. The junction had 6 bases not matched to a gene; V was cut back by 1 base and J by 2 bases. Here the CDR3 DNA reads TGTGCCAGCAGCCAAGCTGACCGGGACAGGAACTATGGCTACACCTTC. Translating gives CASSQADRDRNYGYTF.